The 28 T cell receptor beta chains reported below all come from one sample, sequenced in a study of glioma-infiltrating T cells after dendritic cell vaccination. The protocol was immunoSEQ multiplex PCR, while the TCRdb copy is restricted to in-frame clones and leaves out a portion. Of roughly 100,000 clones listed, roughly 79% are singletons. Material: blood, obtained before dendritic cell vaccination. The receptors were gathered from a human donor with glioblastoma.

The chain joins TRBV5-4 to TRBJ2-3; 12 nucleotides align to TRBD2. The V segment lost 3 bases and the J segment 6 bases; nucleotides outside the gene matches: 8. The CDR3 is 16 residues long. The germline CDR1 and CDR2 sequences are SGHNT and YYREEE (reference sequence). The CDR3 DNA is TGTGCCAGCAGCTCATTTCTAGCGGGGGGGCAGGATACGCAGTATTTT. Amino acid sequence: CASSSFLAGGQDTQYF.

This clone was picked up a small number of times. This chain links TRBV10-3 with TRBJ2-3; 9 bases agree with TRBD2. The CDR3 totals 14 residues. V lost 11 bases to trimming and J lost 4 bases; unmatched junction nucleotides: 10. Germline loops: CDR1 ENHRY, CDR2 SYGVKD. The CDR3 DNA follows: TGTGCCGTGCGGGGGGGCCTCGTCCCAGATACGCAGTATTTT. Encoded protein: CAVRGGLVPDTQYF.

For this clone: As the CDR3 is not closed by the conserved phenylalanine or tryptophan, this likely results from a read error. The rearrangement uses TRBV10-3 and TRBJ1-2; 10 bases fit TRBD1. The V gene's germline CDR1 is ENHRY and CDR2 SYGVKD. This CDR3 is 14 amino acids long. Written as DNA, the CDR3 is TGTGCTATCAGTTCGACAGGGGGCGCGGTCGGCTACACCCTC. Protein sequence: CAISSTGGAVGYTL.

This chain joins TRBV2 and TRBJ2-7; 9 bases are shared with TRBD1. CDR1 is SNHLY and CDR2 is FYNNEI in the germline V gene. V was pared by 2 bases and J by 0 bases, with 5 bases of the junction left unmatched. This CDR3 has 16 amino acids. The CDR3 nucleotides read TGTGCCAGCAGTGAACTGACAGGGGGTTTCTCCTACGAGCAGTACTTC. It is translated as CASSELTGGFSYEQYF.

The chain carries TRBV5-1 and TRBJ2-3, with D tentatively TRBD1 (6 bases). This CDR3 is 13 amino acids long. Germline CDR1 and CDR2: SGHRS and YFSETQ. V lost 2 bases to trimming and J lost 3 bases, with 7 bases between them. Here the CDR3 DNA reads TGCGCCAGCAGCTTTCAGGGGACAGATACGCAGTATTTT. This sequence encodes CASSFQGTDTQYF.

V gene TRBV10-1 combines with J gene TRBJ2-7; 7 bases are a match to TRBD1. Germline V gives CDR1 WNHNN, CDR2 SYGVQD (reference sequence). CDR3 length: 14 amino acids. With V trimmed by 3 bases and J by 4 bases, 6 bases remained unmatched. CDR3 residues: CASSENRGGYEQYF. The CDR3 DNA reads TGCGCCAGCAGTGAAAACAGGGGTGGGTACGAGCAGTACTTC.

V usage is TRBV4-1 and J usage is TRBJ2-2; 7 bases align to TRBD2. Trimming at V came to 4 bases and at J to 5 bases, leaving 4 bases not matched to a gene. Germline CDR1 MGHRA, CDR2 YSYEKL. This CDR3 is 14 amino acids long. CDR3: CASSPGGGTGELFF. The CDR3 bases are TGCGCCAGCAGCCCGGGGGGAGGGACCGGGGAGCTGTTTTTT.

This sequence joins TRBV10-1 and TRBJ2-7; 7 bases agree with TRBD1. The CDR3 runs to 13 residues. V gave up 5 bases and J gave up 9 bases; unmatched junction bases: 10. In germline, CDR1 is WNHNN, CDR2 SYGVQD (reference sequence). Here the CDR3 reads CASSTTGHWGQYF. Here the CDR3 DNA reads TGCGCCAGCAGTACGACAGGGCATTGGGGGCAGTACTTC.

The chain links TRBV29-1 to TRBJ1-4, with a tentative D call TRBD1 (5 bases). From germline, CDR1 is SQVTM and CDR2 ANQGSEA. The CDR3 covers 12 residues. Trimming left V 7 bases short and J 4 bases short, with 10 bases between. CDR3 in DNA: TGCAGCGCTGGGGCGGATAATGAAAAACTGTTTTTT. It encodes CSAGADNEKLFF. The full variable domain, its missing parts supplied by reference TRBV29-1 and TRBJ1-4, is SAVISQKPSRDICQRGTSLTIQCQVDSQVTMMFWYRQQPGQSLTLIATANQGSEATYESGFVIDKFPISRPNLTFSTLTVSNMSPEDSSIYLCSAGADNEKLFFGSGTQLSVL.

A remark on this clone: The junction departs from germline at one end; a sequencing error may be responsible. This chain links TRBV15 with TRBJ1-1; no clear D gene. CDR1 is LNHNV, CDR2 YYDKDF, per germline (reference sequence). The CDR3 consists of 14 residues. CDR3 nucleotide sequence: TGTGCCCCCAGCAGAGATCTGGCAGTCACTGAAGCTTTCTTT. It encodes CAPSRDLAVTEAFF.

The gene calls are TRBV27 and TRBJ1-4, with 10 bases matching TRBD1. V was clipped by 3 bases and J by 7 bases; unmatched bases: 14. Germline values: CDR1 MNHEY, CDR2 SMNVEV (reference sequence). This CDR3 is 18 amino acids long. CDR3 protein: CASSFVWDRGELGEKLFF. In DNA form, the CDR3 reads TGTGCCAGCAGTTTTGTTTGGGACAGGGGAGAGTTGGGTGAAAAACTGTTTTTT.

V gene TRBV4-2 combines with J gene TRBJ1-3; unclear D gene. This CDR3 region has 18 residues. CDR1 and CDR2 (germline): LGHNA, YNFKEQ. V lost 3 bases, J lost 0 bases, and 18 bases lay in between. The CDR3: CASSQAWRTGDSGNTIYF. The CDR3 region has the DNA TGTGCCAGCAGCCAGGCTTGGAGGACTGGGGACTCTGGAAACACCATATATTTT.

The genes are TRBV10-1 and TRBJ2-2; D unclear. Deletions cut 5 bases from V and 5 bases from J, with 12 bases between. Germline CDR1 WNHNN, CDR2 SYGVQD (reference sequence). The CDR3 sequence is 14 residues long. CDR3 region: CASSQEPETGELFF. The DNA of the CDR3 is TGCGCCAGCAGTCAGGAACCAGAAACCGGGGAGCTGTTTTTT.

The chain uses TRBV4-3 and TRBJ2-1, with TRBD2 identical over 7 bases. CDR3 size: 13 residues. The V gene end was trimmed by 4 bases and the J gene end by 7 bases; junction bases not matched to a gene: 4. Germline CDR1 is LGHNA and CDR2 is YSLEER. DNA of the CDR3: TGCGCCAGCAGCCTAACTAGCGTGAATGAGCAGTTCTTC. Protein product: CASSLTSVNEQFF.

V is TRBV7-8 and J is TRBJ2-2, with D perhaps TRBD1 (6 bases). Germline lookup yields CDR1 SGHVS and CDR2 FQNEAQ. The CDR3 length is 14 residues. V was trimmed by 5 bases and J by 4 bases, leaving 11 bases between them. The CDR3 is CASSRQVRTGELFF. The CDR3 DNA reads TGTGCCAGCAGCCGACAGGTTCGCACCGGGGAGCTGTTTTTT.

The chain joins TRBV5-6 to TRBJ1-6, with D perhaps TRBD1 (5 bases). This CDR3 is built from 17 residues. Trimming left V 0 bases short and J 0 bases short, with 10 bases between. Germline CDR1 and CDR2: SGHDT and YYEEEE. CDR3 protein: CASSLAGGSSYNSPLHF. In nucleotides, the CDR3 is TGTGCCAGCAGCTTGGCCGGGGGGAGCTCCTATAATTCACCCCTCCACTTT.

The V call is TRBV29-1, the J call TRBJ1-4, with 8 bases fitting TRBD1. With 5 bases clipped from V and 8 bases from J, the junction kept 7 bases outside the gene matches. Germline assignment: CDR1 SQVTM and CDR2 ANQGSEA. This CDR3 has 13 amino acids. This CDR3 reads CSVSGGAPEKLFF. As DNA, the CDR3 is TGCAGCGTTTCAGGGGGCGCCCCCGAAAAACTGTTTTTT.

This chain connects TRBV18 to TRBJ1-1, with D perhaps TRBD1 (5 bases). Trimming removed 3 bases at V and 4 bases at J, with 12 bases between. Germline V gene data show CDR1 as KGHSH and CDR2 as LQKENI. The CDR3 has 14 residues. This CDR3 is CASSPVGGVTEAFF. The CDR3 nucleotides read TGTGCCAGCTCACCGGTGGGAGGGGTCACTGAAGCTTTCTTT. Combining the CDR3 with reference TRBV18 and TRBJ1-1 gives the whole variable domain NAGVMQNPRHLVRRRGQEARLRCSPMKGHSHVYWYRQLPEEGLKFMVYLQKENIIDESGMPKERFSAEFPKEGPSILRIQQVVRGDSAAYFCASSPVGGVTEAFFGQGTRLTVV.

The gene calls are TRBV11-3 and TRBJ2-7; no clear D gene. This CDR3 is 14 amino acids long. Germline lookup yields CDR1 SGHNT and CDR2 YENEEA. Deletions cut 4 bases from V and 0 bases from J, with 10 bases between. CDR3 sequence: CASSSRQASYEQYF. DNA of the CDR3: TGTGCCAGCAGCTCCCGCCAGGCCTCCTACGAGCAGTACTTC.

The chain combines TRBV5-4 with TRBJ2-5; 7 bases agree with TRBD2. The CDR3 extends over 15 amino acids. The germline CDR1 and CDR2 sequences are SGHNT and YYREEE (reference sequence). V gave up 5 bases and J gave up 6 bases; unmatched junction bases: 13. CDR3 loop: CASSLGWTSEQTQYF. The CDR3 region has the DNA TGTGCCAGCAGTTTAGGCTGGACTAGTGAACAGACCCAGTACTTC.

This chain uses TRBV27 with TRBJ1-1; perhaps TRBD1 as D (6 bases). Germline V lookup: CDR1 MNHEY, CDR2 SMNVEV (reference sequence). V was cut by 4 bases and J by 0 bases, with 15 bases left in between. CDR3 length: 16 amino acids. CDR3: CASSSGGQRVNTEAFF. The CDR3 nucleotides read TGTGCCAGCAGTTCGGGGGGGCAACGGGTGAACACTGAAGCTTTCTTT.

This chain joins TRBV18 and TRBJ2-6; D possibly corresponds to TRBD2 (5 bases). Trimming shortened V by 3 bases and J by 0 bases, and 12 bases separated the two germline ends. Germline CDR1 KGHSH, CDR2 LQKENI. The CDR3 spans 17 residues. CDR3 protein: CASSPRADLSGANVLTF. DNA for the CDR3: TGTGCCAGCTCACCGAGGGCAGACCTCTCTGGGGCCAACGTCCTGACTTTC.

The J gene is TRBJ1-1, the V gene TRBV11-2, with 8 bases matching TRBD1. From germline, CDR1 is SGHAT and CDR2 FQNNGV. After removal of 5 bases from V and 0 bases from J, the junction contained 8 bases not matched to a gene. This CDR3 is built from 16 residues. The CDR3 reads CASSRNRDRMNTEAFF. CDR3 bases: TGTGCCAGCAGCCGAAACCGGGACAGGATGAACACTGAAGCTTTCTTT.

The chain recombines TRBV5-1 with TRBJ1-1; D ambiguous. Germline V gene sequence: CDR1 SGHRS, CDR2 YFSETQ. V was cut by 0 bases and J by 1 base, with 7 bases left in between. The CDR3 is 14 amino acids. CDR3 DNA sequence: TGCGCCAGCAGCTTGGCCCCAGGGAACACTGAAGCTTTCTTT. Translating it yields CASSLAPGNTEAFF.

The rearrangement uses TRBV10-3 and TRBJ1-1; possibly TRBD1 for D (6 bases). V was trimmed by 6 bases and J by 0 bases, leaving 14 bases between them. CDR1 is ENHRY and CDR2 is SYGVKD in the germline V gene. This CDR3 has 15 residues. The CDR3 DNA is TGTGCCATCAGGGACAGCCAATCCATGAACACTGAAGCTTTCTTT. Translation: CAIRDSQSMNTEAFF.

In DNA, the CDR3 is TGTGCCAGCAGCTCCCAGGGTGATGAAAAACTGTTTTTT. Translated, it gives CASSSQGDEKLFF. The chain joins TRBV7-9 to TRBJ1-4; D possibly corresponds to TRBD1 (5 bases). Deletions cut 4 bases from V and 6 bases from J, with 9 bases between. The germline V gene has CDR1 SEHNR and CDR2 FQNEAQ (reference sequence). CDR3 length: 13 amino acids.

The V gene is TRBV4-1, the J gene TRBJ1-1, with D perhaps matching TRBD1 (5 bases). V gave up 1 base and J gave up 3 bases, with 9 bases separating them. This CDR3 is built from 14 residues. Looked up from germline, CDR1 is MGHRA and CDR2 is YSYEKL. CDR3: CASSQVSGHTEAFF. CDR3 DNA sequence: TGCGCCAGCAGCCAAGTCTCAGGGCACACTGAAGCTTTCTTT.

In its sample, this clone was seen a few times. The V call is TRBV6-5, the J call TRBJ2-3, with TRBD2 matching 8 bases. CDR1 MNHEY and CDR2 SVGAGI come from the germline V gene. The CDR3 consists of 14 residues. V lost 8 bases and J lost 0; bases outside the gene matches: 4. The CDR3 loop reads CASSSGGSTDTQYF. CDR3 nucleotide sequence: TGTGCCAGCTCCTCGGGGGGGAGCACAGATACGCAGTATTTT.